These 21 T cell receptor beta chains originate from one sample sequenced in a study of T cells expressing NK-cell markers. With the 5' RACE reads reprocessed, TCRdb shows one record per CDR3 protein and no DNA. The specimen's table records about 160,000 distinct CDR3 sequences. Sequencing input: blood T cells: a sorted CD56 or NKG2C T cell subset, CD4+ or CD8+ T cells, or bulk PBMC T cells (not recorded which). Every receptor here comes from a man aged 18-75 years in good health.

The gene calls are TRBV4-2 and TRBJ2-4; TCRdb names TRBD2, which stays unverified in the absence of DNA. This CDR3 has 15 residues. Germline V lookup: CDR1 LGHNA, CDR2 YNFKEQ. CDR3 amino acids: CASSPGVGTLNIQYF.

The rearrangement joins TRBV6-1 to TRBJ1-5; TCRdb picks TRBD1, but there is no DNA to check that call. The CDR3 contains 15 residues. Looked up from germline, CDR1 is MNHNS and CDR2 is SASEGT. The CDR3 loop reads CASAPGTGELQPQHF.

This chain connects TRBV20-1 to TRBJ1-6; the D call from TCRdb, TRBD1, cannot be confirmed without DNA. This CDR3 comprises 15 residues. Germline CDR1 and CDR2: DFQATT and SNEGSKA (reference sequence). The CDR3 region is CSARDLAQDHSPLHF.

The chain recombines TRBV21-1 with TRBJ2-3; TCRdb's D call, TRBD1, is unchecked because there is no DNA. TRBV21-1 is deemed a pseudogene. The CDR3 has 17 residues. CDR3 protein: CASSNPLGGDSTDTQYF.

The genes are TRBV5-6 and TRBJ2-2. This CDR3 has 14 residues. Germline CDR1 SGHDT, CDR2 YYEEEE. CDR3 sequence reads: CASSQKLRTGELFF. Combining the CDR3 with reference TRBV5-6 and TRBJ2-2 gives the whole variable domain DAGVTQSPTHLIKTRGQQVTLRCSPKSGHDTVSWYQQALGQGPQFIFQYYEEEERQRGNFPDRFSGHQFPNYSSELNVNALLLGDSALYLCASSQKLRTGELFFGEGSRLTVL.

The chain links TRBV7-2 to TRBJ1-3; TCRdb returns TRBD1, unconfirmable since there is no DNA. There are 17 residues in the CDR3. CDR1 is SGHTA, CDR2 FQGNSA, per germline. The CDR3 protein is CASSLRPQVKSGNTIYF.

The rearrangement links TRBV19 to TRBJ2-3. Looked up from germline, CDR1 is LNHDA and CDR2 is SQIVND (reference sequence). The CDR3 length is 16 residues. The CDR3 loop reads CASSIFYSERTDTQYF.

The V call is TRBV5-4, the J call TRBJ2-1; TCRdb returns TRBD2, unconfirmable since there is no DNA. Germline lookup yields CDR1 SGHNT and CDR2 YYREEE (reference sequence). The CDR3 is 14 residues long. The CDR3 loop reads CASSPKGAYNEQFF.

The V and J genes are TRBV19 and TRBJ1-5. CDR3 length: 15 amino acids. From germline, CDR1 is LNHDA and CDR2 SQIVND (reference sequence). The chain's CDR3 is CASSIVGRGDQPQHF.

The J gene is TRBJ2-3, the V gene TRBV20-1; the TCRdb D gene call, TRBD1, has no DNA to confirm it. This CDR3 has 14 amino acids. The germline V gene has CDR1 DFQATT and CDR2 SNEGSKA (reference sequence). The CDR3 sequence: CGAWRGIGTDTQYF.

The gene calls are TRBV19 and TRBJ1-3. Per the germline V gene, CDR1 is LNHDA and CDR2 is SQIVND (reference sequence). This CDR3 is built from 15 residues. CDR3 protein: CASSIAQSSGNTIYF.

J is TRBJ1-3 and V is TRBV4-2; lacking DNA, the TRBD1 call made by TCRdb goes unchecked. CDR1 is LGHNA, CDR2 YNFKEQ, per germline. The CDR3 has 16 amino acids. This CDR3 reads CASSQVRVVVGNTIYF.

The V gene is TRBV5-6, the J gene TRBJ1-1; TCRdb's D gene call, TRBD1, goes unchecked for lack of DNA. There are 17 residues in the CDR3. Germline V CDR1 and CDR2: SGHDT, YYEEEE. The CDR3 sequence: CASSLEMGQGLYTEAFF.

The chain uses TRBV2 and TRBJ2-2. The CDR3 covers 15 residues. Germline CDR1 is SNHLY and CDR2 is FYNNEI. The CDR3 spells CASGWGYDTGELFFF.

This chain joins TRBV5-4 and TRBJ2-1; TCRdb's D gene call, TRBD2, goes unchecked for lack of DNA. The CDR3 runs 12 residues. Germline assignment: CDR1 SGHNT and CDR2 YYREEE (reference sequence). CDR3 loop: CATGASANEQFF.

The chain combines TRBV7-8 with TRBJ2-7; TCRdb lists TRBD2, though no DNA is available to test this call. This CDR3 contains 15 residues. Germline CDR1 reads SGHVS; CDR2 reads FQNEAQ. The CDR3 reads CASSQSPSGDYEQYF.

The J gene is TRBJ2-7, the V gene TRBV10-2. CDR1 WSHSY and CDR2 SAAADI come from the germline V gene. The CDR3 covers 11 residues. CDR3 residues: CASRNTYEQYF.

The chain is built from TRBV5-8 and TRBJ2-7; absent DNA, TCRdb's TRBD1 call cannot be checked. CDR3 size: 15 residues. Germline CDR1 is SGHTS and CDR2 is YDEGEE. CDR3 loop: CASRENRDRDYEQYF.

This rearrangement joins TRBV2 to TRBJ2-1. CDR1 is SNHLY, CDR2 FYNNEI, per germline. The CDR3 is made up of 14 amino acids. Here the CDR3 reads CASIDLSSYNEQFF.

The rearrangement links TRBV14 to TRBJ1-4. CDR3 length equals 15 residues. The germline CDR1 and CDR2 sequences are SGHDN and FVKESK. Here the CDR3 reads CASSQVGTANEKLFF.

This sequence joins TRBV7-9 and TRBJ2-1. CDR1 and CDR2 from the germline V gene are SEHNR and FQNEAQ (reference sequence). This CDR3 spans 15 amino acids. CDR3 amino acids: CASSSDLGNYNEQFF.